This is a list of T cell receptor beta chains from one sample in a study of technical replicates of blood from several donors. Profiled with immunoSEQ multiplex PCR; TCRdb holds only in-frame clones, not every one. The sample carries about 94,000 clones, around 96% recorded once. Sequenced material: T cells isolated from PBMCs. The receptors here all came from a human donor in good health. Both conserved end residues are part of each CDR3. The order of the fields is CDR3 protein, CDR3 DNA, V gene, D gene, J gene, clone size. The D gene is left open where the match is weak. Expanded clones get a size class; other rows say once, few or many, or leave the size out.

CDR3 protein: CASSLRGVTDTQYF; CDR3 DNA: TGTGCCAGCAGCTTGCGGGGTGTCACAGATACGCAGTATTTT; V gene: TRBV5-4; D gene: NA; J gene: TRBJ2-3; clone size: NA
CDR3 protein: CASSRRLALGEQFF; CDR3 DNA: TGTGCCAGTAGTCGTCGACTAGCGTTGGGTGAGCAGTTCTTC; V gene: TRBV19; D gene: TRBD2; J gene: TRBJ2-1; clone size: NA
CDR3 protein: CASSIDSHSGNTIYF; CDR3 DNA: TGTGCCAGCAGCATTGACAGTCACTCTGGAAACACCATATATTTT; V gene: TRBV9; D gene: NA; J gene: TRBJ1-3; clone size: NA
CDR3 protein: CASSTLEEAYNEQFF; CDR3 DNA: TGTGCCAGCAGTACCCTGGAGGAAGCCTACAATGAGCAGTTCTTC; V gene: TRBV28; D gene: NA; J gene: TRBJ2-1; clone size: NA
CDR3 protein: CAAKPGEKGEKLFF; CDR3 DNA: TGTGCCGCCAAACCGGGAGAGAAGGGTGAAAAACTGTTTTTT; V gene: TRBV6-1; D gene: NA; J gene: TRBJ1-4; clone size: once
CDR3 protein: CASGRAAQETQYF; CDR3 DNA: TGTGCCAGCGGGCGGGCAGCCCAAGAGACCCAGTACTTC; V gene: TRBV27; D gene: NA; J gene: TRBJ2-5; clone size: once
CDR3 protein: CASSWTSGKLEQYF; CDR3 DNA: TGTGCCAGCAGTTGGACTAGCGGGAAGCTCGAGCAGTACTTC; V gene: TRBV2; D gene: TRBD2; J gene: TRBJ2-7; clone size: NA
CDR3 protein: CASSWLSDRGDNEQFF; CDR3 DNA: TGTGCCAGCAGTTGGCTATCGGACAGGGGTGACAATGAGCAGTTCTTC; V gene: TRBV27; D gene: TRBD1; J gene: TRBJ2-1; clone size: NA
CDR3 protein: CASSLSGTGGYEQYF; CDR3 DNA: TGTGCCAGCAGTTTATCGGGGACAGGGGGCTACGAGCAGTACTTC; V gene: TRBV27; D gene: TRBD1; J gene: TRBJ2-7; clone size: NA
CDR3 protein: CASSQDAGAFNQPQHF; CDR3 DNA: TGCGCCAGCAGCCAAGATGCTGGAGCCTTCAATCAGCCCCAGCATTTT; V gene: TRBV4-3; D gene: NA; J gene: TRBJ1-5; clone size: NA
CDR3 protein: CASSLARGGGSIAEQYF; CDR3 DNA: TGTGCCAGCAGCCTGGCTAGGGGAGGCGGGAGTATCGCCGAGCAGTACTTC; V gene: TRBV5-4; D gene: TRBD2; J gene: TRBJ2-7; clone size: NA
CDR3 protein: CSVQLPPSRGYTF; CDR3 DNA: TGCAGCGTGCAATTACCTCCTAGTAGGGGCTACACCTTC; V gene: TRBV29-1; D gene: NA; J gene: TRBJ1-2; clone size: NA
CDR3 protein: CASSKGGTIYGYTF; CDR3 DNA: TGTGCCAGCAGTAAAGGGGGAACTATCTATGGCTACACCTTC; V gene: TRBV28; D gene: NA; J gene: TRBJ1-2; clone size: NA
CDR3 protein: CASGEVEQINQPQHF; CDR3 DNA: TGTGCCAGCGGAGAGGTGGAGCAGATCAATCAGCCCCAGCATTTT; V gene: TRBV28; D gene: NA; J gene: TRBJ1-5; clone size: NA
CDR3 protein: CASSMPGRTLRGEQFF; CDR3 DNA: TGTGCCAGTAGTATGCCCGGGAGGACACTTCGGGGTGAGCAGTTCTTC; V gene: TRBV19; D gene: TRBD2; J gene: TRBJ2-1; clone size: NA
CDR3 protein: CASKGGGGPAEQFF; CDR3 DNA: TGTGCCAGTAAGGGAGGGGGAGGGCCGGCTGAGCAGTTCTTC; V gene: TRBV19; D gene: NA; J gene: TRBJ2-1; clone size: NA
CDR3 protein: CATLRDRGDTEAFF; CDR3 DNA: TGTGCCACCCTAAGAGACAGGGGTGACACTGAAGCTTTCTTT; V gene: TRBV2; D gene: TRBD1; J gene: TRBJ1-1; clone size: NA
CDR3 protein: CASSLAGLAGGNNEQFF; CDR3 DNA: TGCGCCAGCAGCTTGGCGGGACTAGCGGGAGGAAACAATGAGCAGTTCTTC; V gene: TRBV5-1; D gene: TRBD2; J gene: TRBJ2-1; clone size: NA
CDR3 protein: CASSTGWTEAFF; CDR3 DNA: TGTGCCAGCAGTACAGGGTGGACTGAAGCTTTCTTT; V gene: TRBV6-5; D gene: NA; J gene: TRBJ1-1; clone size: NA
CDR3 protein: CASSRGAGTSAGELFF; CDR3 DNA: TGTGCCAGCAGCCGTGGGGCCGGGACTAGCGCCGGGGAGCTGTTTTTT; V gene: TRBV7-3; D gene: TRBD2; J gene: TRBJ2-2; clone size: NA
CDR3 protein: CASSAIWTAPEAFF; CDR3 DNA: TGTGCCAGCAGTGCTATCTGGACAGCTCCTGAAGCTTTCTTT; V gene: TRBV6-6; D gene: NA; J gene: TRBJ1-1; clone size: NA
CDR3 protein: CASSIQGITEAFF; CDR3 DNA: TGTGCCAGTAGTATACAGGGTATTACTGAAGCTTTCTTT; V gene: TRBV19; D gene: NA; J gene: TRBJ1-1; clone size: NA
CDR3 protein: CASSLNRDYEQYF; CDR3 DNA: TGTGCCAGCAGCTTAAACAGGGACTACGAGCAGTACTTC; V gene: TRBV11-2; D gene: NA; J gene: TRBJ2-7; clone size: NA